What follows are 3 T cell receptor beta chains derived from one specimen sequenced in a study of CD8+CD57+ T cells in acquired aplastic anemia. The use of genomic DNA as template underpinned the TCR beta VDJ and CDR3 profiling. TCRdb re-analysed the reads in MiXCR, keeping a single row per CDR3 protein. The repertoire has a few hundred thousand distinct CDR3 sequences, 55% to 60% of them found once; the top ten carry roughly 8%. The specimen was sorted CD4+, CD8+, or CD8+CD57+ T cells (not recorded which) from PBMCs. The receptors were gathered from a human donor with severe aplastic anemia or a healthy control (not recorded which).

This rearrangement joins TRBV2 to TRBJ1-4, with 7 nucleotides matching TRBD1. In germline, CDR1 is SNHLY, CDR2 FYNNEI. This CDR3 contains 14 residues. V gave up 7 bases and J gave up 9 bases; unmatched junction bases: 11. The CDR3 loop is CASTFGRGAQKLFF. The CDR3 DNA reads TGTGCCAGCACATTTGGCAGGGGGGCGCAAAAACTGTTTTTT.

Details on this clonotype: The DNA is left out, because the CDR3 cannot be placed on it with certainty; the CDR3 is given as TCRdb lists it. The genes are TRBV25-1 and TRBJ2-7; whether TRBD1, the table's D call, matches the DNA was not checked. Per germline, CDR1 MGHDK and CDR2 SYGVNS. 19 amino acids form the CDR3, both terminal residues included. The CDR3: CASFYICSARDRGGYEQYF.

A word on this clonotype: A junction end diverges from the germline sequence, so it may reflect a read error. The V gene is TRBV2, the J gene TRBJ2-7; 9 bases fit TRBD1. Germline CDR1 SNHLY, CDR2 FYNNEI. This CDR3 comprises 13 residues. CDR3 sequence reads: CASTTGQGYEQYF. The CDR3 nucleotides read TGTGCCAGCACTACGGGACAGGGCTACGAGCAGTATTTC. The full variable domain, its missing parts supplied by reference TRBV2 and TRBJ2-7, is EPEVTQTPSHQVTQMGQEVILRCVPISNHLYFYWYRQILGQKVEFLVSFYNNEISEKSEIFDDQFSVERPDGSNFTLKIRSTKLEDSAMYFCASTTGQGYEQYFGPGTRLTVT.